The rows below give T cell receptor beta chains drawn from one sample of a study of cytomegalovirus exposure and HLA in healthy donors. Profiling relied on immunoSEQ multiplex PCR, and the TCRdb table lists in-frame clones only, not all of them. The profile covers some 170,000 clones, with 60% to 80% appearing a single time and more than 3.5% taken by the ten largest. The sequencing sample was made of PBMCs. Receptors were obtained from a man aged 30-40 years in good health and CMV-seropositive. CDR3s include the opening cysteine and the closing phenylalanine or tryptophan. D genes are given only for firm matches. Clone size is not always given. Where it is, it says once, few, many or a class for expanded clones.

abundance | d_gene | j_gene | v_gene | CDR3nt | CDR3aa
. | . | TRBJ1-2 | TRBV4-1 | TGCGCCAGCAAGCGCGGGGGCGGCTATGGCTACACCTTC | CASKRGGGYGYTF
. | TRBD2 | TRBJ2-1 | TRBV30 | TGTGCCTGGAGAGATACTAGCGGGGACTACAATGAGCAGTTCTTC | CAWRDTSGDYNEQFF
once | . | TRBJ2-1 | TRBV27 | TGTGCCAGCAGTTTCCCCCCCGATGAGCAGTTCTTC | CASSFPPDEQFF
. | TRBD2 | TRBJ2-1 | TRBV6-4 | TGTGCCAGCAGTGACTCGCCGGGGGGCAATGAGCAGTTCTTC | CASSDSPGGNEQFF
. | . | TRBJ2-2 | TRBV18 | TGTGCCAGCTCACCTGCGGAAAACACCGGGGAGCTGTTTTTT | CASSPAENTGELFF
. | TRBD2 | TRBJ2-5 | TRBV5-1 | TGCGCCAGCAGCTTGGTTGTGGGGGAGGGAGAGACCCAGTACTTC | CASSLVVGEGETQYF
. | . | TRBJ1-1 | TRBV7-9 | TGTGCCAGCAGTCGGACAGTGACGGGTGCTGAAGCTTTCTTT | CASSRTVTGAEAFF
. | TRBD1 | TRBJ2-4 | TRBV7-9 | TGTGCCAGCAGCTTAGCGGGGGGACAGGAAAACATTCAGTACTTC | CASSLAGGQENIQYF
. | TRBD1 | TRBJ2-2 | TRBV11-2 | TGTGCCAGCAGCAAAGGGACAGGGGCCGGGGAGCTGTTTTTT | CASSKGTGAGELFF
. | TRBD2 | TRBJ2-3 | TRBV6-5 | TGTGCCAGCACAAAACCAGGTTGGACTAGGGTGGATTTT | CASTKPGWTRVDF